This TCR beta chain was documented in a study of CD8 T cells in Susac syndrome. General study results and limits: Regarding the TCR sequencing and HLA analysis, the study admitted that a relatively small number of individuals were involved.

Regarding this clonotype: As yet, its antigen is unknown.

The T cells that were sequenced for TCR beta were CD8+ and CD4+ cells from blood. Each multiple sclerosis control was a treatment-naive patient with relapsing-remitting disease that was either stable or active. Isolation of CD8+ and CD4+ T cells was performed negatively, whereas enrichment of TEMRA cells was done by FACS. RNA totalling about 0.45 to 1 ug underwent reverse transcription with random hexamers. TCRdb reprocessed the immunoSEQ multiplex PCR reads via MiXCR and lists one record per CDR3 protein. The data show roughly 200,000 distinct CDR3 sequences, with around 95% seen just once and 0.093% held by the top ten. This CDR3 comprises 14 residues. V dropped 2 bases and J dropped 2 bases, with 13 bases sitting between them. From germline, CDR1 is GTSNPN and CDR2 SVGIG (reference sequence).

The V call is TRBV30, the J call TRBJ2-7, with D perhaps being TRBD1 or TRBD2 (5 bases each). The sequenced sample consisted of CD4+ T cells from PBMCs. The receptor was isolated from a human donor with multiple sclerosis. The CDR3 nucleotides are TGTGCCTGGAGTCAGGGAGTCAGCCCCTACGAGCAGTACTTC. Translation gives CAWSQGVSPYEQYF.